Sequencing of this T cell receptor beta chain was carried out in a study of T cells in narcolepsy. Study results and limitations: Same-patient CSF and blood CD4+ T cell clonotypes included HCRT-specific and TRIB2-specific autoreactive ones.

The length of the CDR3 is 13 residues. Germline CDR1 SNHLY, CDR2 FYNNEI. V dropped 9 bases and J dropped 4 bases, with 13 bases sitting between them. With regard to this clone: Its antigen is unknown.

The assay was immunoSEQ multiplex PCR, and TCRdb's table has in-frame clones only and misses some. The sample contains 8,000 to 10,000 clones, over 60% of which appear only once. This TCR was sampled from a human donor with narcolepsy. The sequenced sample consisted of CD45RA- memory CD8+ T cells from PBMCs. V usage is TRBV2 and J usage is TRBJ2-1, with D uncertain. CDR3 protein: CASGSEGYNEQFF. In DNA form, the CDR3 reads TGTGCCAGTGGCAGCGAAGGGTACAATGAGCAGTTCTTC.